The clone carrying this TCR beta chain was counted a few times. Antigen unknown. This entry comes from a study of cytomegalovirus exposure and HLA in healthy donors. Study outcomes and limitations: Indistinguishability led to the exclusion of some V segments, TRBV6-2 and TRBV6-3 included.

At the time of sampling, donors were nominally healthy, though unrecorded immune exposures were likely. The V and J ends lost 8 bases and 9 bases, in that order; junction bases with no gene match: 16. The CDR3 spans 15 residues. CDR1 and CDR2 (germline): MDHEN, SYDVKM. PCR amplification relied on 60 Vbeta primers (plus 13 Jbeta primers). In the authors' workflow: Roughly 10 million shared chains were among the 80 million or so unique TCR beta chains that a later analysis counted. Profiling relied on immunoSEQ multiplex PCR, and the TCRdb table lists in-frame clones only, not all of them. The DNA gave D and trimming, while V, J and clone size come from that table. This sample has about 76,000 clones, with 81% found just once.

Sequencing was carried out using PBMCs. The V and J genes are TRBV28 and TRBJ2-1, with TRBD1 matching 7 bases. This receptor was obtained from a woman aged 25 to 39 in good health and CMV-seronegative. The CDR3 reads CASLDRRGGDGEQFF. CDR3 nucleotide sequence: TGTGCCAGCCTGGATCGGAGAGGGGGCGACGGTGAGCAGTTCTTC.